The clone carrying this T cell receptor beta chain was seen at least ten times. The CDR3 totals 15 residues. J lost 0 bases, V lost 3 bases, and 5 bases had no gene match. TCRdb processed the RT-PCR reads anew with MiXCR; each CDR3 protein has one entry. The sample carries 550,000 to 750,000 distinct CDR3 sequences, 12% to 15% recorded once. The chain couples TRBV12-3 or TRBV12-4 to TRBJ2-7, with 7 bases identical to TRBD1. This sequence originates from a female donor in good health, serving as a healthy control. The material sequenced was memory CD4+ T cells from blood. The DNA of the CDR3 is TGTGCCAGCAGTTTCGGACAGGTTAGCTCCTACGAGCAGTACTTC. As protein: CASSFGQVSSYEQYF.